These T cell receptor beta chains were read from a single sample in a study of cytomegalovirus exposure and HLA in healthy donors. Sequencing used immunoSEQ multiplex PCR; TCRdb keeps in-frame clones, though not all of them. This table has 330,000 or so clones, 70% to 90% appearing once. The sample consisted of PBMCs. These receptors all come from a young woman in good health and CMV-seronegative. Each CDR3 is given with its conserved first and last residue. Fields, in order: V gene, J gene, CDR3 protein.

V gene: TRBV6-5; J gene: TRBJ1-2; CDR3 protein: CASSPPGVYGYTF
V gene: TRBV4-3; J gene: TRBJ2-4; CDR3 protein: CASSQERRRGGNIQYF
V gene: TRBV4-3; J gene: TRBJ2-3; CDR3 protein: CASSHPGGTSGSTDTQYF
V gene: TRBV27; J gene: TRBJ2-1; CDR3 protein: CASSWTDYNEQFF
V gene: TRBV19; J gene: TRBJ2-2; CDR3 protein: CASSIEGASGSIGELFF
V gene: TRBV14; J gene: TRBJ2-5; CDR3 protein: CASSPTLETQYF
V gene: TRBV6-5; J gene: TRBJ2-5; CDR3 protein: CASGHSETQYF
V gene: TRBV27; J gene: TRBJ2-7; CDR3 protein: CASSPGSFYEQYF
V gene: TRBV4-1; J gene: TRBJ2-3; CDR3 protein: CASSPEREGRLERTDTQYF
V gene: TRBV2; J gene: TRBJ1-5; CDR3 protein: CASRATGRGNSNQPQHF
V gene: TRBV11-2; J gene: TRBJ2-7; CDR3 protein: CASSFGVEQYF
V gene: TRBV5-4; J gene: TRBJ1-1; CDR3 protein: CASSLTGFTEAFF
V gene: TRBV19; J gene: TRBJ2-3; CDR3 protein: CASSIVFQGSTDTQYF
V gene: TRBV6-1; J gene: TRBJ2-7; CDR3 protein: CASSDRREADYEQYF
V gene: TRBV28; J gene: TRBJ1-5; CDR3 protein: CASSFYVQGGQPQHF
V gene: TRBV19; J gene: TRBJ2-6; CDR3 protein: CASTQGAGANVLTF
V gene: TRBV5-4; J gene: TRBJ2-6; CDR3 protein: CASSAGQDPSGANVLTF
V gene: TRBV5-1; J gene: TRBJ2-5; CDR3 protein: CASSSGVGGQETQYF
V gene: TRBV28; J gene: TRBJ2-1; CDR3 protein: CASRPRLAPRRGLNEQFF
V gene: TRBV15; J gene: TRBJ2-7; CDR3 protein: CATSEGLLAPVDTSEQYF
V gene: TRBV9; J gene: TRBJ2-7; CDR3 protein: CASSAGLAGAHEQYF
V gene: TRBV2; J gene: TRBJ2-7; CDR3 protein: CASSELPGLYEQYF
V gene: TRBV10-1; J gene: TRBJ2-1; CDR3 protein: CASSPGLADEGAENEQFF
V gene: TRBV18; J gene: TRBJ1-1; CDR3 protein: CASSPGDRVFGEAFF
V gene: TRBV5-4; J gene: TRBJ1-1; CDR3 protein: CASTPQMNTEAFF
V gene: TRBV4-3; J gene: TRBJ2-3; CDR3 protein: CASSPTKSGTQYF